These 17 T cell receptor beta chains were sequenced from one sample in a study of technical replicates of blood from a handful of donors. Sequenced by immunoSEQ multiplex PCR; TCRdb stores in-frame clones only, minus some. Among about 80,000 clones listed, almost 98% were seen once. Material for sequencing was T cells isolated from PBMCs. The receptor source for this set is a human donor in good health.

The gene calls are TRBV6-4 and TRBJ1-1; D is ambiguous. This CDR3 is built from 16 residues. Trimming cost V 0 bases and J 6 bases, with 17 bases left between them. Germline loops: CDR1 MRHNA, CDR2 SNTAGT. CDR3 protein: CASSDSAPGKNAEAFF. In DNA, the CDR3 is TGTGCCAGCAGTGACTCGGCCCCGGGAAAGAATGCTGAAGCTTTCTTT.

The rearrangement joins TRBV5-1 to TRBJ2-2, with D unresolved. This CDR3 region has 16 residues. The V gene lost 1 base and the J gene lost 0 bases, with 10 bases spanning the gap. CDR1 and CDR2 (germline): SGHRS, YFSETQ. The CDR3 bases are TGCGCCAGCAGCTTGTCGGTGGCGGCGAACACCGGGGAGCTGTTTTTT. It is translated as CASSLSVAANTGELFF.

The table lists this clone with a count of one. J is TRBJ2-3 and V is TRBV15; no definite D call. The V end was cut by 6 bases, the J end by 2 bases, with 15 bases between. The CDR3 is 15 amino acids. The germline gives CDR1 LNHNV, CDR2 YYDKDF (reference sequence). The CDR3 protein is CATRRPGSTTDTQYF. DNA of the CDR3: TGTGCCACCAGGAGACCAGGTTCTACCACAGATACGCAGTATTTT.

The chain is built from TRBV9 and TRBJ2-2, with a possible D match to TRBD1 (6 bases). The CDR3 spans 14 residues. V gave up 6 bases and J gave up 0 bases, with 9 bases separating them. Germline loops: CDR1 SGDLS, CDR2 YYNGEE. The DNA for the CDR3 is TGTGCCAGCACCCAGGGGACGAACACCGGGGAGCTGTTTTTT. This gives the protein CASTQGTNTGELFF.

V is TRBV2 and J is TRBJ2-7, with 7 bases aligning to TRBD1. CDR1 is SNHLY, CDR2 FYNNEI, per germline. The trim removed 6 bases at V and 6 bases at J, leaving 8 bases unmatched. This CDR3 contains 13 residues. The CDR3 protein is CASSTQGVGEQYF. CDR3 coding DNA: TGTGCCAGCAGCACTCAGGGGGTTGGCGAGCAGTACTTC. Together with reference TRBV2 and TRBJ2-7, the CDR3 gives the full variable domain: EPEVTQTPSHQVTQMGQEVILRCVPISNHLYFYWYRQILGQKVEFLVSFYNNEISEKSEIFDDQFSVERPDGSNFTLKIRSTKLEDSAMYFCASSTQGVGEQYFGPGTRLTVT.

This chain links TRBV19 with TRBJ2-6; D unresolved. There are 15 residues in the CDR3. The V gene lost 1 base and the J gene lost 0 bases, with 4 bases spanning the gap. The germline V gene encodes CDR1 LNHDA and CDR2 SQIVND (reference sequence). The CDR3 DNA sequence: TGTGCCAGTAGTATAGGACTCTCTGGGGCCAACGTCCTGACTTTC. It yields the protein CASSIGLSGANVLTF.

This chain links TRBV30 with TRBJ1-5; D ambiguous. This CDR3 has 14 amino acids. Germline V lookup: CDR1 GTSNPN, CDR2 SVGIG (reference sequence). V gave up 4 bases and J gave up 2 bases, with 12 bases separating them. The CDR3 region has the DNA TGTGCCTGGACCTCGGGAAGGGGCAATCAGCCCCAGCATTTT. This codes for CAWTSGRGNQPQHF.

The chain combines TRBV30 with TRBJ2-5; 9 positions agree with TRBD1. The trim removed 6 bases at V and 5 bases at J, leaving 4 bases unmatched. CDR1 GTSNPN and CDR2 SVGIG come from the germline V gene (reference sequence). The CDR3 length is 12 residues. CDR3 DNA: TGTGCCTGCTGGACAGGGGATGAGACCCAGTACTTC. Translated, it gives CACWTGDETQYF.

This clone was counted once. CDR3 residues: CSVLRQGASDTQYF. The CDR3, as DNA: TGCAGCGTACTTAGACAGGGGGCCTCGGATACGCAGTATTTT. The V call is TRBV29-1, the J call TRBJ2-3; TRBD1 aligns across 10 bases. The CDR3 spans 14 residues. Germline-derived CDR1 and CDR2 are SQVTM and ANQGSEA. V shed 6 bases and J 6 bases; nucleotides not matched to a gene: 9.

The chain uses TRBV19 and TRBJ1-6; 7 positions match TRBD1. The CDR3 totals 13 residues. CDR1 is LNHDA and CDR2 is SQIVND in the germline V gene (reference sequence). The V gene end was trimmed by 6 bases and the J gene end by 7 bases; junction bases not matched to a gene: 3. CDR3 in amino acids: CASSPGQNSPLHF. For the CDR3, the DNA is TGTGCCAGTAGCCCGGGACAGAATTCACCCCTCCACTTT.

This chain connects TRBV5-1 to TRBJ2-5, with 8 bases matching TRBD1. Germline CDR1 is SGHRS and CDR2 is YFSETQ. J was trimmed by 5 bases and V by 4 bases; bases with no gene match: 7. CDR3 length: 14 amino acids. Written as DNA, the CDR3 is TGCGCCAGCAGCCCAGGACAGGGTCGCGAGACCCAGTACTTC. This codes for CASSPGQGRETQYF.

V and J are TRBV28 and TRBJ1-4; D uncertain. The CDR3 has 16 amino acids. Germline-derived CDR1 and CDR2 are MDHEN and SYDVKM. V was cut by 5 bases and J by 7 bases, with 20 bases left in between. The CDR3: CASSLGSRPRGEKLFF. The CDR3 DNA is TGTGCCAGCAGTCTTGGGTCCCGGCCTCGGGGTGAAAAACTGTTTTTT.

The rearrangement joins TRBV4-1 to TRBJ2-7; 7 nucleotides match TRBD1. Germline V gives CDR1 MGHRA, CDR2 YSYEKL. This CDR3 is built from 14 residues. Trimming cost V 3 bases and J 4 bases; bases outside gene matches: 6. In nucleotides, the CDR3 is TGCGCCAGCAGCCATTCCGGGACAGCGTACGAGCAGTACTTC. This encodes CASSHSGTAYEQYF.

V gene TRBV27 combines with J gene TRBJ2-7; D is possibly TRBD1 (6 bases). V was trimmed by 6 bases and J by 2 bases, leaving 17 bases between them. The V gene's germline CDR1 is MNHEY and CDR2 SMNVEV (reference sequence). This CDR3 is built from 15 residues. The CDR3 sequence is CASSSDRDKAYEQYF. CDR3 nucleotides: TGTGCCAGCAGCTCAGACCGGGACAAAGCCTACGAGCAGTACTTC.

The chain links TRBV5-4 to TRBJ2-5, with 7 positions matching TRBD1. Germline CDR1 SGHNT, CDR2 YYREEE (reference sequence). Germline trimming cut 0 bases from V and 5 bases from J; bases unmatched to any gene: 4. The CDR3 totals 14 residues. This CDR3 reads CASSLARQGETQYF. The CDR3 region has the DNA TGTGCCAGCAGCTTGGCTCGACAGGGCGAGACCCAGTACTTC.

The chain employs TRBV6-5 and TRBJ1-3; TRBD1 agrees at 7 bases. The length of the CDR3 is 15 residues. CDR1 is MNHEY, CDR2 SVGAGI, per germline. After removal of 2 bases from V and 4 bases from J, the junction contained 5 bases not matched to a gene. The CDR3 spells CASSYEQGYGNTIYF. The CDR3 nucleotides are TGTGCCAGCAGTTACGAACAGGGGTACGGAAACACCATATATTTT.

This CDR3 reads CASSLARAGYSNQPQHF. CDR3 DNA sequence: TGTGCCAGCAGCTTAGCCCGGGCAGGGTATAGCAATCAGCCCCAGCATTTT. This chain connects TRBV7-9 to TRBJ1-5, with D possibly matching TRBD1 (5 bases). V gave up 0 bases and J gave up 0 bases, with 12 bases separating them. The CDR3 runs 17 residues. CDR1 is SEHNR and CDR2 is FQNEAQ in the germline V gene (reference sequence).